Below are 3 T cell receptor beta chains sequenced from a single sample in a study of T cell responses to AZD1222 COVID-19 vaccine. Generated by immunoSEQ multiplex PCR, the TCRdb table keeps only in-frame clones and is missing some. This sample has 90,000 to 150,000 clones, with over 85% found just once. The specimen was peripheral blood, collected on day 0 of AZD1222 vaccination. These receptors were collected from an adult in good health.

The rearrangement uses TRBV11-2 and TRBJ2-3; D not resolved. The germline V gene encodes CDR1 SGHAT and CDR2 FQNNGV. The CDR3 extends over 14 amino acids. V was shortened by 5 bases and J by 4 bases, with 13 bases between the two germline ends. The CDR3 protein is CASSLNLQSDTQYF. CDR3 sequence (DNA): TGTGCCAGCAGCCTAAACCTCCAATCAGATACGCAGTATTTT. Full variable domain (rest looked up from reference TRBV11-2 and TRBJ2-3): EAGVAQSPRYKIIEKRQSVAFWCNPISGHATLYWYQQILGQGPKLLIQFQNNGVVDDSQLPKDRFSAERLKGVDSTLKIQPAKLEDSAVYLCASSLNLQSDTQYFGPGTRLTVL.

This chain uses TRBV28 with TRBJ1-4; TRBD1 might be the D (5 bases). V was cut by 5 bases and J by 7 bases, with 17 bases left in between. Germline CDR1 and CDR2: MDHEN and SYDVKM. This CDR3 comprises 15 residues. In DNA, the CDR3 is TGTGCCAGCAGTACCCACGGGGGGTTGAGTGAAAAACTGTTTTTT. Translation: CASSTHGGLSEKLFF.

This rearrangement joins TRBV27 to TRBJ2-1; D call uncertain. Germline V gene data show CDR1 as MNHEY and CDR2 as SMNVEV (reference sequence). There are 11 residues in the CDR3. The V end was cut by 3 bases, the J end by 7 bases, with 4 bases between. Here the CDR3 reads CASSFGNEQFF. The CDR3 nucleotides are TGTGCCAGCAGTTTTGGTAATGAGCAGTTCTTC.